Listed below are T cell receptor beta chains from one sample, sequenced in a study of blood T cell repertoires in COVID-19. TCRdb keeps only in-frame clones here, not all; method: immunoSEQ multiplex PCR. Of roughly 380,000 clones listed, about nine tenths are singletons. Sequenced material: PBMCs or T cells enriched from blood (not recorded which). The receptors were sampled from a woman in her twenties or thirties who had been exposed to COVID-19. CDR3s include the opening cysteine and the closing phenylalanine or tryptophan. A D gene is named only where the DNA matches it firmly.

DNA: TGTGCCAGCAGTCTTGTCTCTAGCGGGAGGGGGGAGCAGTACTTC
CDR3: CASSLVSSGRGEQYF
length: 15
V: TRBV27
J: TRBJ2-7
D: TRBD2

DNA: TGTGCCAGCAGCCTTCTCGGGGGACTAGGGTACGAGCAGTACTTC
CDR3: CASSLLGGLGYEQYF
length: 15
V: TRBV7-2
J: TRBJ2-7
D: TRBD2

DNA: TGTGCCAGCAGCGCTACAGGGGCAATGAACACTGAAGCTTTCTTT
CDR3: CASSATGAMNTEAFF
length: 15
V: TRBV13
J: TRBJ1-1
D: TRBD1

DNA: TGTGCCAGCAGCAGGACGACTAGCGGGAGGGCAGCATACAATGAGCAGTTCTTC
CDR3: CASSRTTSGRAAYNEQFF
length: 18
V: TRBV7-2
J: TRBJ2-1
D: TRBD2

DNA: TGTGCCAGCTCCCCGGGAGTTCCCTACGAGCAGTACTTC
CDR3: CASSPGVPYEQYF
length: 13
V: TRBV11-3
J: TRBJ2-7
D: .

DNA: TGTGCCAGCAGTCGGGACAGATTGCCCTTTAGAAACACCATATATTTT
CDR3: CASSRDRLPFRNTIYF
length: 16
V: TRBV28
J: TRBJ1-3
D: TRBD1

DNA: TGTGCCAGTAGTATACAGGGATTCTCTGGAAACACCATATATTTT
CDR3: CASSIQGFSGNTIYF
length: 15
V: TRBV19
J: TRBJ1-3
D: .

DNA: TGTGCCAGCAGCGTAGGGCCGAACACTGAAGCTTTCTTT
CDR3: CASSVGPNTEAFF
length: 13
V: TRBV9
J: TRBJ1-1
D: .

DNA: TGTGCCAGTAGTATTACGGGGTTCACAGATACGCAGTATTTT
CDR3: CASSITGFTDTQYF
length: 14
V: TRBV19
J: TRBJ2-3
D: .

DNA: TGTGCCAGCAGGATTAACCAGGTGAACACTGAAGCTTTCTTT
CDR3: CASRINQVNTEAFF
length: 14
V: TRBV7-3
J: TRBJ1-1
D: .

DNA: TGTGCCAGCACCCGTTCTGGGGCCAACGTCCTGACTTTC
CDR3: CASTRSGANVLTF
length: 13
V: TRBV28
J: TRBJ2-6
D: .